The 29 T cell receptor beta chains below were found in one sample sequenced in a study of lymphopenia after photon versus proton radiotherapy. Profiling relied on immunoSEQ multiplex PCR, and the TCRdb table lists in-frame clones only, not all of them. The sample lists about 5,000 clones, around 90% occurring once. Sequences were derived from peripheral blood, sampled from a patient treated with photon-based radiotherapy. The receptors here all came from a man aged 25-40 years with gastric cancer.

The V gene is TRBV5-5, the J gene TRBJ2-7; D is possibly TRBD1 or TRBD2 (5 bases each). This CDR3 has 16 amino acids. Germline lookup yields CDR1 SGHKS and CDR2 YYEKEE (reference sequence). Trimming pared 4 bases from V and 1 base from J, leaving 18 bases between. The CDR3: CASSRFPGPTSYEQYF. In nucleotides, the CDR3 is TGTGCCAGCAGCCGCTTCCCGGGACCAACATCCTACGAGCAGTACTTC.

The table lists this clone with a few counts. The chain links TRBV7-3 to TRBJ1-1, with D hard to call. CDR3 length: 13 residues. Germline loops: CDR1 SGHTA, CDR2 FQGTGA. Trimming took 5 bases from V and 8 from J, leaving 15 bases between them. The CDR3 reads CASSLTNLAEAFF. Written as DNA, the CDR3 is TGTGCCAGCAGCCTTACGAATCTGGCCGAAGCTTTCTTT. Complete variable domain (other parts from reference TRBV7-3 and TRBJ1-1): GAGVSQTPSNKVTEKGKYVELRCDPISGHTALYWYRQSLGQGPEFLIYFQGTGAADDSGLPNDRFFAVRPEGSVSTLKIQRTERGDSAVYLCASSLTNLAEAFFGQGTRLTVV.

This rearrangement joins TRBV15 to TRBJ2-7; D unresolved. CDR3 length equals 15 residues. Germline V gene lookup returns CDR1 LNHNV and CDR2 YYDKDF (reference sequence). V lost 1 base and J 0 bases, leaving 10 bases between the germline ends. The CDR3 spells CATSRAGTLSYEQYF. The CDR3 DNA reads TGTGCCACCAGCAGAGCTGGCACCCTCTCCTACGAGCAGTACTTC.

The chain carries TRBV4-1 and TRBJ1-2; 8 bases are shared with TRBD1. With 4 bases clipped from V and 7 bases from J, the junction kept 11 bases outside the gene matches. There are 15 residues in the CDR3. Germline values: CDR1 MGHRA, CDR2 YSYEKL. CDR3 in DNA: TGCGCCAGCAGCCTGAAACAGGGGGGAGACGTTGGCTACACCTTC. Translation: CASSLKQGGDVGYTF.

The V call is TRBV9, the J call TRBJ2-3; no definite D call. The germline V and J ends were trimmed by 3 bases and 6 bases, with 11 bases remaining between them. CDR1 and CDR2 (germline): SGDLS, YYNGEE. CDR3 length: 13 amino acids. CDR3 sequence (DNA): TGTGCCAGCAGCGGACCTTTGGGGGATACGCAGTATTTT. It encodes CASSGPLGDTQYF.

The chain has TRBV19 and TRBJ2-7; TRBD2 matches at 15 bases. With V trimmed by 7 bases and J by 1 base, 14 bases remained unmatched. The CDR3 loop spans 19 amino acids. Germline lookup yields CDR1 LNHDA and CDR2 SQIVND (reference sequence). In nucleotides, the CDR3 is TGTGCCAGTATCCCTCCGGGACTAGCGGGAGGTGTCTTATCCTACGAGCAGTACTTC. This gives the protein CASIPPGLAGGVLSYEQYF.

The chain couples TRBV19 to TRBJ1-1, with TRBD1 identical over 9 bases. Trimming took 5 bases from V and 6 from J; bases not matched to a gene: 13. The CDR3 loop spans 16 amino acids. Germline CDR1 reads LNHDA; CDR2 reads SQIVND (reference sequence). CDR3 sequence: CASSAHTGGGDPEAFF. Written as DNA, the CDR3 is TGTGCCAGTAGTGCACACACAGGGGGCGGTGACCCTGAAGCTTTCTTT. The entire variable domain, with the rest obtained from reference TRBV19 and TRBJ1-1, is as follows: DGGITQSPKYLFRKEGQNVTLSCEQNLNHDAMYWYRQDPGQGLRLIYYSQIVNDFQKGDIAEGYSVSREKKESFPLTVTSAQKNPTAFYLCASSAHTGGGDPEAFFGQGTRLTVV.

J is TRBJ2-1 and V is TRBV27, with TRBD1 identical over 10 bases. Germline V gene lookup returns CDR1 MNHEY and CDR2 SMNVEV (reference sequence). This CDR3 spans 15 amino acids. V was pared by 4 bases and J by 4 bases, with 4 bases of the junction left unmatched. The CDR3 protein is CASSSGTGAYNEQFF. Here the CDR3 DNA reads TGTGCCAGCAGTTCCGGGACAGGGGCGTACAATGAGCAGTTCTTC.

The chain uses TRBV6-6 and TRBJ1-1; 7 bases fit TRBD1. Germline CDR1 and CDR2: MNHNY and SVGAGI (reference sequence). V gave up 6 bases and J gave up 3 bases; unmatched junction bases: 13. The CDR3 runs to 16 residues. CDR3 sequence reads: CASRTGDGSKYTEAFF. Written as DNA, the CDR3 is TGTGCCAGCAGAACAGGGGATGGAAGTAAGTACACTGAAGCTTTCTTT.

The chain is built from TRBV7-2 and TRBJ2-3; D is undetermined. V lost 0 bases and J lost 4, with 11 bases in between. Germline V gene sequence: CDR1 SGHTA, CDR2 FQGNSA. The CDR3 runs 15 residues. CDR3 in amino acids: CASSLAALTPDTQYF. CDR3 nucleotide sequence: TGTGCCAGCAGCTTAGCGGCATTGACCCCAGATACGCAGTATTTT.

This chain joins TRBV10-3 and TRBJ1-5; D remains ambiguous. V gave up 0 bases and J gave up 3 bases, with 9 bases separating them. This CDR3 region has 15 residues. The germline V gene has CDR1 ENHRY and CDR2 SYGVKD. The CDR3 DNA reads TGTGCCATCAGTGAGTCGGGTCCGGTCAATCAGCCCCAGCATTTT. This gives the protein CAISESGPVNQPQHF.

V usage is TRBV11-3 and J usage is TRBJ2-7; D perhaps matches TRBD1 (6 bases). The CDR3 totals 12 residues. Germline loops: CDR1 SGHNT, CDR2 YENEEA. With 1 base removed from V and 6 bases from J, the gap between germline ends came to 7 bases. The DNA of the CDR3 is TGTGCCAGCAGCTTAGGAGGGGGCGAGCAGTACTTC. Amino acids: CASSLGGGEQYF.

The gene calls are TRBV12-5 and TRBJ1-3; 8 positions agree with TRBD1. The V segment lost 1 base and the J segment 3 bases; nucleotides outside the gene matches: 8. CDR3 length: 17 amino acids. Germline V CDR1 and CDR2: LGHNT, FRNRAP. Written as DNA, the CDR3 is TGTGCTAGTGGTTTGGCACCGACAGGGGATGATGGAAACACCATATATTTT. Protein sequence: CASGLAPTGDDGNTIYF.

Here the CDR3 reads CASSFKGDSGANVLTF. CDR3 coding DNA: TGTGCCAGCAGTTTTAAAGGCGACTCTGGGGCCAACGTCCTGACTTTC. V and J are TRBV27 and TRBJ2-6; D is unclear. CDR3 length: 16 amino acids. Per the germline V gene, CDR1 is MNHEY and CDR2 is SMNVEV (reference sequence). Trimming removed 3 bases at V and 0 bases at J, with 9 bases between.

This clone showed up just a few times. J is TRBJ2-2 and V is TRBV4-2, with D hard to call. CDR1 LGHNA and CDR2 YNFKEQ come from the germline V gene. There are 14 residues in the CDR3. V dropped 6 bases and J dropped 0 bases, with 8 bases sitting between them. The CDR3 sequence: CASRYLANTGELFF. The CDR3, as DNA: TGTGCCAGCAGGTATCTAGCGAACACCGGGGAGCTGTTTTTT.

The CDR3 loop is CASSFNGLAGFEQYF. CDR3 in DNA: TGTGCCAGCAGCTTCAACGGACTAGCGGGGTTCGAGCAGTACTTC. J is TRBJ2-7 and V is TRBV7-2; 12 bases line up with TRBD2. CDR1 and CDR2 from the germline V gene are SGHTA and FQGNSA. V lost 3 bases, J lost 6 bases, and 6 bases stayed unmatched. This CDR3 is built from 15 residues.

V is TRBV11-3 and J is TRBJ2-7; 7 bases map to TRBD2. V shed 5 bases and J 0 bases; nucleotides not matched to a gene: 10. The CDR3 has 16 residues. Germline values: CDR1 SGHNT, CDR2 YENEEA. In DNA form, the CDR3 reads TGTGCCAGCAGCCCTCGCCCCGGGAGGAGCTCCTACGAGCAGTACTTC. Protein: CASSPRPGRSSYEQYF.

The chain combines TRBV7-2 with TRBJ2-7; 7 bases map to TRBD1. V shed 4 bases, J shed 6 bases, and the junction held 9 bases outside the gene matches. Germline V gene data show CDR1 as SGHTA and CDR2 as FQGNSA. The CDR3 covers 14 residues. The CDR3 loop reads CASSSTQGIGEQYF. The CDR3 DNA follows: TGTGCCAGCAGCTCCACACAGGGGATCGGCGAGCAGTACTTC.

V gene TRBV21-1 combines with J gene TRBJ1-5; the table's D gene call, TRBD1, was not cross checked with the DNA. TRBV21-1 is flagged as a pseudogene. The CDR3 runs 17 residues. In nucleotides, the CDR3 is TGTGCCAGCAGCAAAGCGCTTAGGGGACAGGGCGATCAGCCCCAGCATTTT. Protein sequence: CASSKALRGQGDQPQHF.

For this clone: A junction end diverges from the germline sequence, so it may reflect a read error. Additional DNA sequences in this sample encode the identical CDR3. This chain connects TRBV5-1 to TRBJ2-1; D is uncertain. The CDR3 length is 15 residues. Germline CDR1 SGHRS, CDR2 YFSETQ. The CDR3, as DNA: TGCGCCAGCAGCCCTGGCACCTCCTCCAACAATGAGCAGTTCTTC. Protein: CASSPGTSSNNEQFF. Full variable domain (outside the CDR3, taken from reference TRBV5-1 and TRBJ2-1): KAGVTQTPRYLIKTRGQQVTLSCSPISGHRSVSWYQQTPGQGLQFLFEYFSETQRNKGNFPGRFSGRQFSNSRSEMNVSTLELGDSALYLCASSPGTSSNNEQFFGPGTRLTVL.

In this sample, this clone turned up once. The CDR3 sequence: CASSQGGGRSYNEQFF. The CDR3 nucleotides read TGCGCCAGCAGCCAAGGAGGGGGACGCTCCTACAATGAGCAGTTCTTC. The chain employs TRBV4-3 and TRBJ2-1, with D perhaps matching TRBD1 (6 bases). V lost 1 base and J lost 0, with 10 bases in between. The CDR3 spans 16 residues. CDR1 LGHNA and CDR2 YSLEER come from the germline V gene.

The rearrangement uses TRBV29-1 and TRBJ2-2; D is ambiguous. Trimming stripped 3 bases from V and 6 bases from J, with 5 bases between. The CDR3 is made up of 11 amino acids. Germline V gene data show CDR1 as SQVTM and CDR2 as ANQGSEA. The CDR3 region has the DNA TGCAGCGTTGATGGGCCCGGGGAGCTGTTTTTT. It specifies CSVDGPGELFF.

CDR3 DNA: TGTGCCACCTGGAGTGGTCAGGGGGTTTACGAGACCCAGTACTTC. Its protein product is CATWSGQGVYETQYF. The chain carries TRBV28 and TRBJ2-5, with 7 bases identical to TRBD1. The germline V gene has CDR1 MDHEN and CDR2 SYDVKM. Trimming cost V 10 bases and J 5 bases; bases outside gene matches: 16. CDR3 length: 15 residues.

The chain combines TRBV2 with TRBJ1-2, with TRBD1 identical over 8 bases. The CDR3 is 18 amino acids. Germline CDR1 reads SNHLY; CDR2 reads FYNNEI. V shed 4 bases, J shed 6 bases, and the junction held 19 bases outside the gene matches. The CDR3 loop reads CASSVDREEGTPYDGYTF. For the CDR3, the DNA is TGTGCCAGCAGTGTGGACAGGGAAGAGGGAACACCATACGATGGCTACACCTTC.

The chain employs TRBV29-1 and TRBJ1-1; 7 bases line up with TRBD1. V was clipped by 6 bases and J by 2 bases; unmatched bases: 9. Germline values: CDR1 SQVTM, CDR2 ANQGSEA. CDR3 size: 14 residues. CDR3 bases: TGCAGCGTCCCAGGGGGGGCCATTAACACTGAAGCTTTCTTT. Translating gives CSVPGGAINTEAFF. The full variable domain, completed using reference TRBV29-1 and TRBJ1-1, is SAVISQKPSRDICQRGTSLTIQCQVDSQVTMMFWYRQQPGQSLTLIATANQGSEATYESGFVIDKFPISRPNLTFSTLTVSNMSPEDSSIYLCSVPGGAINTEAFFGQGTRLTVV.

The V and J genes are TRBV6-1 and TRBJ2-7; D is possibly TRBD2 (7 bases). V lost 2 bases to trimming and J lost 2 bases, with 16 bases between them. The CDR3 has 16 residues. Germline-derived CDR1 and CDR2 are MNHNS and SASEGT. The CDR3 spells CASSEMGGGYPYEQYF. The CDR3 DNA follows: TGTGCCAGCAGTGAAATGGGGGGGGGCTATCCCTACGAGCAGTACTTC.

The V gene is TRBV27, the J gene TRBJ2-3, with no clear D. This CDR3 spans 15 amino acids. V lost 6 bases and J lost 0, with 13 bases in between. Germline loops: CDR1 MNHEY, CDR2 SMNVEV (reference sequence). CDR3 sequence (DNA): TGTGCCAGCAGGCCTTCGAGCGCCAGCACAGATACGCAGTATTTT. It yields the protein CASRPSSASTDTQYF.

V usage is TRBV5-6 and J usage is TRBJ1-4; possible D gene TRBD1, 6 bases. V was pared by 3 bases and J by 0 bases, with 12 bases between. CDR1 is SGHDT and CDR2 is YYEEEE in the germline V gene. This CDR3 contains 16 residues. This chain's CDR3 is CASSYRDIATNEKLFF. DNA for the CDR3: TGTGCCAGCAGCTACCGGGACATAGCAACTAATGAAAAACTGTTTTTT.

The rearrangement joins TRBV18 to TRBJ1-1, with D perhaps TRBD1 (5 bases). V shed 3 bases and J shed 3 bases, with 14 bases lying between them. The CDR3 covers 15 residues. Germline V CDR1 and CDR2: KGHSH, LQKENI. The CDR3 bases are TGTGCCAGCTCACCCTCGGGTCAGGGTTACACTGAAGCTTTCTTT. Translating gives CASSPSGQGYTEAFF.